Here is one T cell receptor (beta chain) with its context. The data originate from a study of OX40 agonist ivuxolimab in advanced cancers. The CDR3 length is 10 residues. CDR1 and CDR2 from the germline V gene are DFQATT and SNEGSKA (reference sequence). Trimming removed 8 bases at V and 3 bases at J, with 7 bases between. The assay was immunoSEQ multiplex PCR, and TCRdb's table has in-frame clones only and misses some. The sample contains roughly 25,000 clones, under 90% of which appear only once. This receptor was obtained from an adult with an advanced solid tumor such as melanoma, head and neck, liver or kidney cancer. This sample comprised CD4+ or CD8+ T cells sorted from blood, obtained in a trial of the OX40 agonist ivuxolimab. The rearrangement joins TRBV20-1 to TRBJ2-5; D gene ambiguous. The CDR3 is CSNGEETQYF. CDR3 in DNA: TGCAGTAATGGGGAAGAGACCCAGTACTTC.